This T cell receptor beta chain is drawn from a study of PD-L1 blockade in urothelial cancer. Study-level information: Analysis of the blood was performed 3 weeks (second dose) and 6 weeks after treatment start.

Time point indicated: pretreatment peripheral blood. Sample numbers ranged from 1 to 8 per patient, encompassing pretreatment and on-treatment collections. Germline CDR1 reads SGHRS; CDR2 reads YFSETQ. After removal of 4 bases from V and 6 bases from J, the junction contained 4 bases not matched to a gene. The CDR3 extends over 15 amino acids. Profiled with immunoSEQ multiplex PCR; TCRdb holds only in-frame clones, not every one. The sample lists 40,000 to 55,000 clones, approximately 86% occurring once. This specimen consisted of PBMCs, obtained around atezolizumab (anti-PD-L1) treatment. The TCR was taken from a man aged 55-75 years with urothelial cancer. This rearrangement joins TRBV5-1 to TRBJ2-1, with 13 bases matching TRBD2. CDR3 bases: TGCGCCAGCAGCAAACTAGCGGGGGGGCTCAATGAGCAGTTCTTC. It codes for CASSKLAGGLNEQFF.